These T cell receptor beta chains were read from a single sample in a study of blood T cell repertoires in COVID-19. Generated by immunoSEQ multiplex PCR, the TCRdb table keeps only in-frame clones and is missing some. The table lists some 150,000 clones, roughly 80% of them singletons. The sample was peripheral blood. The receptors stem from a human donor in a cohort sampled during active COVID-19. Each CDR3 is given with its conserved first and last residue. D genes are given only for firm matches. Clone size appears in some rows only: once, few, many, or a class for an expanded clone.

-,TRBD2,TRBV28,TRBJ2-1,CASSLSGLAGGRRYNEQFF,TGTGCCAGCAGTTTATCGGGGCTAGCGGGGGGACGACGCTACAATGAGCAGTTCTTC
-,-,TRBV4-3,TRBJ1-2,CASSQGQWNYGYTF,TGCGCCAGCAGCCAAGGACAGTGGAACTATGGCTACACCTTC
-,-,TRBV5-6,TRBJ2-6,CASSSAGAGANVLTF,TGTGCCAGCAGCTCTGCAGGTGCTGGGGCCAACGTCCTGACTTTC
-,TRBD1,TRBV2,TRBJ1-2,CASSLRQGTNYGYTF,TGTGCCAGCAGCCTCAGACAGGGGACTAACTATGGCTACACCTTC
-,-,TRBV19,TRBJ1-4,CASSKQGAPPNEKLFF,TGTGCCAGTAGTAAACAGGGTGCCCCACCTAATGAAAAACTGTTTTTT
-,-,TRBV2,TRBJ1-1,CASSEGRTHEAFF,TGTGCCAGCAGTGAAGGCCGGACTCATGAAGCTTTCTTT
-,-,TRBV3-1/TRBV3-2,TRBJ2-7,CASSQVPLAKSEQYF,TGTGCCAGCAGCCAAGTCCCACTAGCTAAGAGCGAGCAGTACTTC
-,-,TRBV9,TRBJ2-7,CASGTTGLSGEQYF,TGTGCCAGCGGGACGACAGGTTTATCCGGCGAGCAGTACTTC
-,TRBD1,TRBV7-9,TRBJ1-3,CASSPQGVAGNTIYF,TGTGCCAGCAGCCCCCAGGGGGTTGCTGGAAACACCATATATTTT
few,TRBD1,TRBV19,TRBJ1-2,CASTGGVKYGYTF,TGTGCCAGCACAGGGGGGGTAAAATATGGCTACACCTTC
-,TRBD1,TRBV18,TRBJ1-5,CASSPPDRALNQPQHF,TGTGCCAGCTCACCCCCGGACAGGGCACTTAATCAGCCCCAGCATTTT
-,-,TRBV14,TRBJ2-2,CASSQSLAGELFF,TGTGCCAGCAGCCAATCCTTAGCCGGGGAGCTGTTTTTT
-,-,TRBV30,TRBJ1-1,CAWSYLGGGTEAFF,TGTGCCTGGAGCTACCTGGGAGGCGGCACTGAAGCTTTCTTT
-,TRBD1,TRBV18,TRBJ1-2,CASSPGDRGLSNYGYTF,TGTGCCAGCTCACCAGGGGACAGGGGGCTTTCTAACTATGGCTACACCTTC
-,-,TRBV5-1,TRBJ2-1,CASSLGAGFGFF,TGCGCCAGCAGCTTGGGGGCCGGATTTGGGTTCTTC
-,-,TRBV7-2,TRBJ1-6,CASSSRQSVNSPLHF,TGTGCCAGCAGCTCCAGACAAAGTGTCAATTCACCCCTCCACTTT
-,-,TRBV19,TRBJ2-5,CASSIGPRETQYF,TGTGCCAGTAGTATAGGCCCGAGAGAGACCCAGTACTTC
-,-,TRBV6-5,TRBJ2-2,CATRTAYTGELFF,TGTGCCACCAGGACAGCTTACACCGGGGAGCTGTTTTTT
-,TRBD1,TRBV6-2/TRBV6-3,TRBJ1-2,CASSRRTGLRDGYTF,TGTGCCAGCAGCCGTAGGACAGGGCTCAGGGATGGCTACACCTTC
-,-,TRBV4-1,TRBJ1-4,CASSQDEARGREKLFF,TGCGCCAGCAGCCAAGATGAGGCCAGGGGTCGGGAAAAACTGTTTTTT
once,-,TRBV28,TRBJ1-4,CASSPPSGQPNEKLFF,TGTGCCAGCAGTCCACCCAGTGGGCAGCCTAATGAAAAACTGTTTTTT
few,TRBD1,TRBV5-4,TRBJ2-2,CASSAPGQVAGELFF,TGTGCCAGCAGCGCACCGGGACAGGTGGCCGGGGAGCTGTTTTTT
-,TRBD1,TRBV30,TRBJ2-2,CAWARQGKTGELFF,TGTGCCTGGGCCAGACAGGGGAAGACCGGGGAGCTGTTTTTT
-,-,TRBV3-1/TRBV3-2,TRBJ2-2,CASSLTGELFF,TGTGCCAGCAGTCTCACCGGGGAGCTGTTTTTT
-,-,TRBV20-1,TRBJ2-3,CSALDLDTQYF,TGCAGTGCGCTGGACTTGGATACGCAGTATTTT
-,-,TRBV4-1,TRBJ2-7,CASSQESGRGSSYEQYF,TGCGCCAGCAGCCAAGAGAGTGGGCGGGGCAGCTCCTACGAGCAGTACTTC
-,-,TRBV6-1,TRBJ1-1,CASSEWGARNTEAFF,TGTGCCAGCAGTGAATGGGGAGCGAGGAACACTGAAGCTTTCTTT
-,TRBD1,TRBV3-1/TRBV3-2,TRBJ2-7,CASSGDRASSYEQYF,TGTGCCAGCTCAGGTGACAGGGCGAGCTCCTACGAGCAGTACTTC
-,TRBD2,TRBV30,TRBJ2-7,CAWSRGLATYEQYF,TGTGCCTGGAGTCGGGGACTAGCCACCTACGAGCAGTACTTC
few,TRBD1,TRBV5-8,TRBJ1-5,CASSPGTGGVQPQHF,TGTGCCAGCAGCCCCGGGACAGGGGGAGTTCAGCCCCAGCATTTT
-,TRBD1,TRBV7-2,TRBJ2-3,CASSKQGGVDTQYF,TGTGCCAGCAGCAAACAGGGGGGCGTAGATACGCAGTATTTT
-,TRBD2,TRBV6-6,TRBJ2-7,CASSYNSGGYEQYF,TGTGCCAGCAGTTACAATTCGGGGGGCTACGAGCAGTACTTC
-,TRBD1,TRBV2,TRBJ2-1,CASRSGGGYNEQFF,TGTGCCAGCAGATCAGGGGGCGGTTACAATGAGCAGTTCTTC
-,-,TRBV7-2,TRBJ1-4,CASSLDRFSTNEKLFF,TGTGCCAGCAGCCTAGACAGATTCTCAACTAATGAAAAACTGTTTTTT
-,-,TRBV6-5,TRBJ2-5,CASSYPSRETQYF,TGTGCCAGCAGTTACCCTTCTAGGGAGACCCAGTACTTC
-,-,TRBV11-2,TRBJ2-7,CASSLTRQGGYEQYF,TGTGCCAGCAGCTTAACGCGGCAGGGGGGCTACGAGCAGTACTTC
-,TRBD1,TRBV9,TRBJ2-1,CASSVGVGGTGDGVEQFF,TGTGCCAGCAGCGTAGGGGTAGGGGGGACAGGGGACGGTGTTGAGCAGTTCTTC
-,-,TRBV5-1,TRBJ1-6,CASSLEGLRGNSPLHF,TGCGCCAGCAGCTTGGAAGGGTTAAGAGGGAATTCACCCCTCCACTTT
-,TRBD1,TRBV29-1,TRBJ1-1,CSATTGRGGTEAFF,TGCAGCGCCACGACAGGGCGAGGAGGAACTGAAGCTTTCTTT
-,-,TRBV18,TRBJ1-6,CASSQAESPLHF,TGTGCCAGCTCACAAGCTGAGTCACCCCTCCACTTT
-,-,TRBV5-1,TRBJ2-1,CASQLRGGRNEQFF,TGCGCCAGCCAGCTACGAGGGGGTAGAAATGAGCAGTTCTTC
-,TRBD1,TRBV9,TRBJ1-1,CASSVGDRGVGAFF,TGTGCCAGCAGCGTAGGGGACAGGGGTGTCGGAGCTTTCTTT
-,-,TRBV28,TRBJ2-5,CASSFPNPEVGVMETQYF,TGTGCCAGCAGTTTTCCGAATCCGGAGGTTGGGGTGATGGAGACCCAGTACTTC
-,-,TRBV3-1/TRBV3-2,TRBJ2-7,CASSQWENEQYF,TGTGCCAGCAGCCAGTGGGAGAACGAGCAGTACTTC
-,TRBD1,TRBV5-1,TRBJ1-2,CASSFEQGVGYTF,TGCGCCAGCAGCTTCGAACAGGGGGTTGGCTACACCTTC
-,-,TRBV5-1,TRBJ1-6,CASSSDMVNSPLHF,TGCGCCAGCAGCTCAGACATGGTTAATTCACCCCTCCACTTT
-,TRBD2,TRBV7-2,TRBJ2-7,CASSGLWRGEQYF,TGTGCCAGCAGCGGCCTTTGGCGGGGGGAGCAGTACTTC
-,-,TRBV5-8,TRBJ1-2,CASSPVSPNYGYTF,TGTGCCAGCAGCCCCGTTTCTCCCAACTATGGCTACACCTTC
-,-,TRBV5-4,TRBJ1-2,CASSLGQGSNYGYTF,TGTGCCAGCAGCCTCGGTCAGGGGTCTAACTATGGCTACACCTTC
once,-,TRBV14,TRBJ1-5,CASSPQREGLFNQPQHF,TGTGCCAGCAGCCCTCAGAGGGAGGGTCTGTTCAATCAGCCCCAGCATTTT
-,-,TRBV12-3/TRBV12-4,TRBJ2-3,CASTRGTDTQYF,TGTGCCAGCACCCGCGGGACAGATACGCAGTATTTT
-,TRBD1,TRBV27,TRBJ1-2,CASSLYPGQGSLGNYGYTF,TGTGCCAGCAGTTTATATCCGGGACAGGGGTCGCTGGGGAACTATGGCTACACCTTC
-,-,TRBV7-2,TRBJ1-6,CASSTPMGRSYNSPLHF,TGTGCCAGCAGCACCCCAATGGGGCGCTCCTATAATTCACCCCTCCACTTT
-,-,TRBV5-1,TRBJ2-7,CASSLGGSNEQYF,TGCGCCAGCAGCTTAGGGGGATCCAACGAGCAGTACTTC